This TCR beta chain was obtained from a study of spatial heterogeneity in lung cancer. Study details: Alpha-chain sequences were consistently detected less often than beta-chain sequences. As counted in raw reads, each unique TCR and UMI combination appeared more than ten times on average. Study observations and caveats: TCRs found ubiquitously expanded in tumor appeared in blood more at resection than at follow-up.

The V segment lost 7 bases and the J segment 9 bases; nucleotides outside the gene matches: 11. The CDR3 runs to 14 residues. The germline V gene has CDR1 SEHNR and CDR2 FQNEAQ (reference sequence). Documented time point: sample taken at primary tumor resection. Unsorted whole RNA samples from tumor, nontumor lung or frozen PBMC were sequenced. This clonotype was counted a few times. Its target is not known. A unique molecular identifier was attached to every TCR cDNA molecule. TCRdb processed the 5' RACE reads anew with MiXCR; each CDR3 protein has one entry. The data contain 85,000 to 100,000 distinct CDR3 sequences, roughly 12% of them seen just once; the ten biggest clones take up approximately 39%.

This rearrangement joins TRBV7-9 to TRBJ1-4; 7 nucleotides match TRBD1. This material consisted of PBMCs, taken at surgery. This sequence originates from a male donor with early-stage non-small cell lung cancer. The CDR3, as DNA: TGTGCCAGCACCAGAGAAGGGGACAGCAAAAAACTGTTTTTT. It codes for CASTREGDSKKLFF.